This TCR beta chain was captured in a study of CD8+ T cells in alopecia areata. Study-wide background: Oral tofacitinib (5 to 10 mg twice daily) was administered to treated patients. Findings and caveats of the study: Patients shared TCRs less clearly than mice did, possibly for HLA-related reasons.

Germline V gene sequence: CDR1 SNHLY, CDR2 FYNNEI. Trimming removed 8 bases from V and 5 bases from J; junction bases left unmatched: 20. The CDR3 loop spans 20 amino acids. cDNA serving as the sequencing template came from extracted, reverse transcribed RNA. TCRdb keeps only in-frame clones here, not all; method: immunoSEQ multiplex PCR. The sample lists 9,900 or so clones, roughly 56% seen once, with over 7.5% in the top ten. Alopecia areata patients had lesional scalp punch biopsies and peripheral blood taken from them. To note about this clone: No antigen is known for it.

The receptor's source is a human donor with alopecia areata. The chain couples TRBV2 to TRBJ2-1, with 14 nucleotides matching TRBD2. The source was skin, collected at week 0. The CDR3 spells CASQGLAGARVDSLDNEQFF. CDR3 nucleotides: TGTGCCAGCCAGGGACTAGCGGGGGCCCGTGTTGACTCCCTTGACAATGAGCAGTTCTTC. Full variable domain (remainder filled in from reference TRBV2 and TRBJ2-1): EPEVTQTPSHQVTQMGQEVILRCVPISNHLYFYWYRQILGQKVEFLVSFYNNEISEKSEIFDDQFSVERPDGSNFTLKIRSTKLEDSAMYFCASQGLAGARVDSLDNEQFFGPGTRLTVL.